Described below is a single T cell receptor beta chain sequence and its context. Its matching antigen is unknown. This entry is derived from a study of post-analysis software for immune sequencing data. Study observations and caveats: A handful of TRBV segments (TRBV5-6, TRBV5-1 and TRBV20-1 among them) occurred more frequently in patients than in controls.

Built from TCR beta cDNA, the libraries had unique molecular identifiers in them. TCRdb independently ran MiXCR on the PCR reads; one entry per CDR3 protein. Of over 700,000 distinct CDR3 sequences in the sample, roughly 27% were seen once. The V end was cut by 2 bases, the J end by 8 bases, with 21 bases between. The CDR3 loop spans 16 amino acids. Germline assignment: CDR1 MGHRA and CDR2 YSYEKL. The chain is built from TRBV4-1 and TRBJ1-2; possible D gene TRBD1, 5 bases. Material: blood. The receptor was derived from a girl aged 5 to 17 with multiple sclerosis. The CDR3 reads CASSQPGRKPTGGYTF. CDR3 DNA: TGCGCCAGCAGCCAACCGGGACGGAAGCCTACGGGGGGCTACACCTTC.